This is a list of T cell receptor beta chains from one sample in a study of CD8+CD57+ T cells in acquired aplastic anemia. MiXCR, run by TCRdb on the reads, gives a single entry per CDR3 protein. The repertoire has around 170,000 distinct CDR3 sequences, about half of them found once; the top ten carry around 3%. Material for sequencing was sorted CD4+, CD8+, or CD8+CD57+ T cells (not recorded which) from PBMCs. All receptors derive from a human donor in good health. Each CDR3 is given with its conserved first and last residue. A D gene is named only where the DNA matches it firmly. Some rows mark clone size as missing; the rest say once, few, many or name a class of expanded clone.

>TRBV7-9|TRBJ2-1|once|TRBD1
CASTSGGSYEQFF
TGTGCCAGCACCTCAGGGGGCTCCTACGAGCAGTTCTTC
>TRBV18|TRBJ2-7|NA|NA
CASSPPAGSYEQYF
TGTGCCAGCTCACCACCCGCCGGCTCCTACGAGCAGTACTTT
>TRBV28|TRBJ2-7|NA|NA
CASGARGIPSYEQYF
TGTGCCAGCGGCGCTCGTGGTATCCCCTCCTACGAGCAGTACTTC
>TRBV7-9|TRBJ1-2|many|NA
CASSQTQMLYGYTF
TGTGCCAGCAGCCAAACCCAGATGCTCTATGGCTACACCTTC
>TRBV7-9|TRBJ2-5|NA|NA
CASSFAIQETQYF
TGTGCCAGCAGCTTTGCTATACAAGAGACCCAGTACTTC
>TRBV19|TRBJ2-7|many|NA
CASKVSSGIYEQYF
TGTGCCAGTAAGGTCTCGTCCGGGATTTACGAGCAGTACTTC
>TRBV4-1|TRBJ1-5|many|NA
CASSRQDPSQPQHF
TGCGCCAGCAGCCGCCAAGACCCCAGTCAGCCCCAGCATTTT
>TRBV10-3|TRBJ2-7|once|TRBD1
CASTARDRGIYEQYF
TGTGCCTCCACCGCAAGGGACAGGGGAATCTACGAGCAGTACTTC
>TRBV19|TRBJ1-2|NA|TRBD1
CASSIAAGGVYGYTF
TGTGCCAGTAGTATAGCGGCAGGGGGCGTCTATGGCTACACCTTC
>TRBV29-1|TRBJ1-1|NA|NA
CSGSYYPMNTEAFF
TGCAGCGGCTCCTACTATCCCATGAACACTGAAGCTTTCTTT
>TRBV25-1|TRBJ2-1|few|NA
CASSDDRTGPEQFF
TGTGCCAGCAGTGATGACCGAACAGGGCCTGAGCAGTTCTTC
>TRBV2|TRBJ1-6|NA|TRBD1
CASSETDRRRSPLHF
TGTGCCAGCAGTGAAACGGACAGGCGAAGGTCACCCCTCCACTTT
>TRBV2|TRBJ2-5|NA|NA
CASSEISNQETQYF
TGTGCCAGCAGTGAAATAAGTAACCAAGAGACCCAGTACTTC
>TRBV5-1|TRBJ2-7|many|TRBD1
CASSLQGMGPYEQYF
TGCGCCAGCAGCTTACAGGGGATGGGGCCCTACGAGCAGTACTTC
>TRBV11-1|TRBJ1-5|NA|TRBD1
CASSFYDGTGFSNNQPQHF
TGTGCCAGCAGCTTTTACGACGGGACAGGGTTTAGTAACAATCAGCCCCAGCATTTT
>TRBV24-1|TRBJ2-7|few|NA
CATSDLLGSYEQYF
TGTGCCACCAGTGATCTTCTGGGCAGTTACGAGCAGTACTTC
>TRBV20-1|TRBJ2-2|many|TRBD2
CSAPKTSGRGVGGGELFF
TGCAGTGCGCCTAAGACTAGCGGGAGAGGGGTAGGAGGCGGGGAGCTGTTTTTT
>TRBV2|TRBJ2-5|few|NA
CASSDPLETSETQYF
TGTGCCAGCAGTGATCCCCTAGAGACAAGTGAGACCCAGTACTTC
>TRBV7-9|TRBJ2-4|many|NA
CASMETGQNIQYF
TGTGCCAGCATGGAGACGGGACAAAACATTCAGTACTTC
>TRBV20-1|TRBJ2-3|many|NA
CSALADTQYF
TGCAGTGCTTTGGCAGATACGCAGTATTTT
>TRBV5-6|TRBJ2-3|many|TRBD2
CASSLFTSGRPDTQYF
TGTGCCAGCAGCTTGTTTACTAGCGGGAGGCCAGATACGCAGTATTTT
>TRBV29-1|TRBJ1-2|many|NA
CSVELTANGYAF
TGCAGCGTTGAGCTGACAGCTAATGGCTACGCCTTC
>TRBV5-1|TRBJ2-4|NA|TRBD1
CASSRGQGVGNIQYF
TGCGCCAGCAGCCGCGGACAGGGGGTTGGTAACATTCAGTACTTC
>TRBV10-3|TRBJ1-2|many|TRBD1
CAIRTQGAIGGYTF
TGTGCCATCAGGACGCAGGGGGCAATCGGTGGCTACACCTTC
>TRBV5-4|TRBJ2-7|many|TRBD1
CASSLSGTGVGEQYF
TGTGCCAGCAGCTTGTCCGGGACAGGGGTGGGAGAGCAGTACTTC
>TRBV6-5|TRBJ1-1|once|NA
CASSSAMGGAEAFF
TGTGCCAGCAGTTCCGCCATGGGGGGTGCTGAAGCTTTCTTT
>TRBV14|TRBJ2-2|many|TRBD1
CASSQTGYTGELFF
TGTGCCAGCAGCCAGACAGGGTACACCGGGGAGCTGTTTTTT
>TRBV7-7|TRBJ2-7|NA|NA
CASSLSGTDSYEQYF
TGTGCTAGCAGCTTGTCGGGGACGGATTCCTACGAGCAGTACTTC
>TRBV12-3/TRBV12-4|TRBJ2-7|NA|TRBD1
CASSFGTGRRYF
TGTGCCAGCAGTTTCGGGACAGGGAGGCGGTACTTC